Shown below are 17 T cell receptor beta chains from a single sample sequenced in a study of T cells in women clearing cervical HPV infection. TCRdb's table, derived via immunoSEQ multiplex PCR, lists solely in-frame clones and lacks some. This listing includes under 40,000 clones. Source material: blood buffy coat. These receptors originate from a woman between 18 and 69 years old with a cervical HPV16 infection that either progressed to CIN3+ or cleared (not recorded which).

Comments on this clone: The sequenced fragment ends 3 residues before the CDR3 boundary, so the rest is inferred from the germline J gene. The chain recombines TRBV7-9 with TRBJ1-1, with D tentatively TRBD1 (6 bases). V dropped 3 bases and J dropped 3 bases, with 11 bases sitting between them. The V gene's germline CDR1 is SEHNR and CDR2 FQNEAQ (reference sequence). This CDR3 has 14 residues. This chain's CDR3 is CASSLDSRDTEAFF. The DNA read from the CDR3 is TGTGCCAGCAGCTTGGACAGTAGGGACACTGAA.

Turning to this clone: The read ends 3 residues before the CDR3 terminus; that terminus is restored from the germline J gene. J is TRBJ1-6 and V is TRBV5-1; TRBD1 is a possible D gene (6 bases). The germline CDR1 and CDR2 sequences are SGHRS and YFSETQ. Trimming took 4 bases from V and 8 from J, leaving 19 bases between them. The CDR3 extends over 16 amino acids. The DNA read from the CDR3 is TGCGCCAGCAGCCTATACGGACAGTATTCCGATTCACCC. It translates to CASSLYGQYSDSP. From start to end, the CDR3 is CASSLYGQYSDSPLHF.

With respect to this clone: Read sequence stops 3 residues before the CDR3 end, and the germline J gene provides the missing end. The chain has TRBV5-1 and TRBJ2-7; 8 nucleotides align to TRBD1. The V segment lost 4 bases and the J segment 1 base; nucleotides outside the gene matches: 7. CDR1 is SGHRS and CDR2 is YFSETQ in the germline V gene. The CDR3 is 15 amino acids. CDR3 DNA (partial): TGCGCCAGCAGCGTTGACAGGGGATCATCCTACGAG. Translated: CASSVDRGSSYE. The full-length CDR3 reads as CASSVDRGSSYEQYF.

Notes on this clone: The read terminates 3 residues before the CDR3 end, so the remaining end is supplied by the germline J gene. This sequence joins TRBV6-1 and TRBJ1-5; 9 bases are shared with TRBD1. V shed 4 bases, J shed 6 bases, and the junction held 4 bases outside the gene matches. Looked up from germline, CDR1 is MNHNS and CDR2 is SASEGT. CDR3 length equals 14 residues. CDR3 sequence: CASSGTDRGQPQHF. Partial CDR3 DNA: TGTGCCAGCAGTGGAACGGACAGGGGTCAGCCC.

Concerning this clone: From the germline J gene comes the end of the CDR3, since the read stops 3 residues before it. The chain employs TRBV2 and TRBJ1-4; maybe TRBD1 (5 bases). CDR3 length: 14 residues. Germline V CDR1 and CDR2: SNHLY, FYNNEI. V was shortened by 4 bases and J by 8 bases, with 14 bases between the two germline ends. The sequenced CDR3 bases are TGTGCCAGCAGTGGGCCGGGGGGACGAGAAAAA. This translates into CASSGPGGREK. The entire CDR3 reads CASSGPGGREKLFF. Based on the CDR3 plus reference TRBV2 and TRBJ1-4, the full variable domain is EPEVTQTPSHQVTQMGQEVILRCVPISNHLYFYWYRQILGQKVEFLVSFYNNEISEKSEIFDDQFSVERPDGSNFTLKIRSTKLEDSAMYFCASSGPGGREKLFFGSGTQLSVL.

On this clone: The read halts 3 residues ahead of the CDR3 end, with the missing end drawn from the germline J gene. The chain links TRBV29-1 to TRBJ2-7; the match to TRBD2 covers 9 bases. Trimming cost V 6 bases and J 3 bases; bases outside gene matches: 6. The CDR3 spans 13 residues. Per the germline V gene, CDR1 is SQVTM and CDR2 is ANQGSEA. The CDR3: CSVLSGGRYEQYF. CDR3 DNA, as far as it was read: TGCAGCGTCCTTAGCGGGGGCCGCTACGAG.

With respect to this clone: Sequencing ends 3 residues short of the CDR3 end; the germline J gene provides the rest. J is TRBJ2-3 and V is TRBV7-8, with 7 bases that match TRBD2. Trimming cost V 2 bases and J 5 bases; bases outside gene matches: 10. This CDR3 region has 16 residues. Germline V lookup: CDR1 SGHVS, CDR2 FQNEAQ. The sequenced part of the CDR3 DNA is TGTGCCAGCAGCTTACTCCCCAGCGGGATTGGAGATACG. It codes for CASSLLPSGIGDT. The whole CDR3 reads CASSLLPSGIGDTQYF.

Turning to this clone: The missing CDR3 end, 3 residues past where the read stops, is filled in from the germline J gene. The chain carries TRBV20-1 and TRBJ2-7, with TRBD2 identical over 7 bases. The CDR3 totals 14 residues. V was clipped by 3 bases and J by 0 bases; unmatched bases: 5. Germline assignment: CDR1 DFQATT and CDR2 SNEGSKA (reference sequence). The part of the CDR3 DNA that was read is TGCAGTGCTAGGCACGGCGGGGGCTCCTACGAG. This translates into CSARHGGGSYE. The full-length CDR3 reads as CSARHGGGSYEQYF.

A word on this clone: The CDR3 extends 3 residues past the end of the read, so its final part is completed from the germline J gene. The chain uses TRBV18 and TRBJ2-7; maybe TRBD1 (6 bases). Trimming took 6 bases from V and 6 from J, leaving 15 bases between them. The CDR3 runs 13 residues. Germline CDR1 KGHSH, CDR2 LQKENI. Partial CDR3 DNA: TGTGCCAGCTCCCGGGACACCAGGCTCGAG. Translating it yields CASSRDTRLE. The whole CDR3 sequence is CASSRDTRLEQYF.

As concerns this clone: The read terminates 3 residues before the CDR3 end, so the remaining end is supplied by the germline J gene. The V and J genes are TRBV2 and TRBJ2-2; TRBD2 matches at 11 bases. The germline CDR1 and CDR2 sequences are SNHLY and FYNNEI. The CDR3 is 16 residues long. Trimming removed 2 bases from V and 6 bases from J; junction bases left unmatched: 5. The CDR3 DNA, read in part, is TGTGCCAGCAGTGAACGTCTAGCGGGGGGTCCCGGGGAG. Translation: CASSERLAGGPGE. In full, the CDR3 is CASSERLAGGPGELFF.

Comment on this clone: The read ends 3 residues before the CDR3 terminus; that terminus is restored from the germline J gene. This sequence joins TRBV7-2 and TRBJ2-7, with D perhaps given as TRBD1 or TRBD2 (6 bases each). The CDR3 has 15 amino acids. The V gene's germline CDR1 is SGHTA and CDR2 FQGNSA. Trimming shortened V by 4 bases and J by 0 bases, and 13 bases separated the two germline ends. The covered CDR3 bases are TGTGCCAGCAGCTCGGGAGTGGGGGCCTCCTACGAG. This gives the protein CASSSGVGASYE. In full, the CDR3 reads CASSSGVGASYEQYF.

Note on this clone: The read ends 3 residues shy of where the CDR3 ends; the end is completed using the germline J gene. This chain joins TRBV18 and TRBJ2-2, with 7 bases lining up with TRBD2. The CDR3 covers 15 residues. The V gene end was trimmed by 3 bases and the J gene end by 3 bases; junction bases not matched to a gene: 4. Germline CDR1 and CDR2: KGHSH and LQKENI. CDR3 loop: CASSPTSRDTGELFF. The covered CDR3 bases are TGTGCCAGCTCACCGACTAGCCGTGACACCGGGGAG. Full variable domain (missing parts from reference TRBV18 and TRBJ2-2): NAGVMQNPRHLVRRRGQEARLRCSPMKGHSHVYWYRQLPEEGLKFMVYLQKENIIDESGMPKERFSAEFPKEGPSILRIQQVVRGDSAAYFCASSPTSRDTGELFFGEGSRLTVL.

On this clone itself: The missing CDR3 end, 3 residues past where the read stops, is filled in from the germline J gene. This chain links TRBV19 with TRBJ2-1; 9 nucleotides agree with TRBD1. V lost 5 bases, J lost 7 bases, and 3 bases stayed unmatched. Germline values: CDR1 LNHDA, CDR2 SQIVND (reference sequence). This CDR3 is 13 amino acids long. The CDR3 sequence is CASSPGQGNEQFF. The sequenced part of the CDR3 DNA is TGTGCCAGTAGTCCGGGACAGGGAAATGAG.

A remark on this clone: The read finishes 3 residues shy of the CDR3 end, and the germline J gene is used to complete it. The chain recombines TRBV19 with TRBJ1-2; D unresolved. There are 15 residues in the CDR3. Germline values: CDR1 LNHDA, CDR2 SQIVND (reference sequence). The covered CDR3 bases are TGTGCCAGTAGCTTAACTAGCGGTACCTACAATGAC. Its translation is CASSLTSGTYND. The whole CDR3 reads CASSLTSGTYNDYTF.

With respect to this clone: From the germline J gene comes the end of the CDR3, since the read stops 3 residues before it. The gene calls are TRBV7-9 and TRBJ2-2; possible D gene TRBD1, 6 bases. The CDR3 is 14 amino acids. Looked up from germline, CDR1 is SEHNR and CDR2 is FQNEAQ (reference sequence). The V end lost 7 bases, the J end lost 1 base, and 10 bases lay between the germline ends. The sequenced CDR3 bases are TGTGCCAGCAACGCACAGGGGAACACCGGGGAG. It specifies CASNAQGNTGE. The full-length CDR3 reads as CASNAQGNTGELFF.

Comments on this clone: Read sequence stops 3 residues before the CDR3 end, and the germline J gene provides the missing end. The V and J genes are TRBV29-1 and TRBJ2-3; D tentatively fits TRBD1 or TRBD2 (5 bases each). CDR1 SQVTM and CDR2 ANQGSEA come from the germline V gene. Trimming removed 6 bases at V and 4 bases at J, with 20 bases between. This CDR3 contains 15 residues. The part of the CDR3 DNA that was read is TGCAGCGTACGACGTACGGAGAGGGGCTCAGATACG. Translation gives CSVRRTERGSDT. The entire CDR3 reads CSVRRTERGSDTQYF.

As concerns this clone: The read terminates 3 residues before the CDR3 end, so the remaining end is supplied by the germline J gene. The chain has TRBV7-2 and TRBJ2-3; TRBD2 matches at 8 bases. With 8 bases clipped from V and 2 bases from J, the junction kept 6 bases outside the gene matches. The CDR3 spans 14 residues. Germline V lookup: CDR1 SGHTA, CDR2 FQGNSA. Incomplete CDR3 DNA: TGTGCCAGCCGCCCTAGCGGGCTCACAGATACG. Translated: CASRPSGLTDT. The whole CDR3 region reads CASRPSGLTDTQYF.